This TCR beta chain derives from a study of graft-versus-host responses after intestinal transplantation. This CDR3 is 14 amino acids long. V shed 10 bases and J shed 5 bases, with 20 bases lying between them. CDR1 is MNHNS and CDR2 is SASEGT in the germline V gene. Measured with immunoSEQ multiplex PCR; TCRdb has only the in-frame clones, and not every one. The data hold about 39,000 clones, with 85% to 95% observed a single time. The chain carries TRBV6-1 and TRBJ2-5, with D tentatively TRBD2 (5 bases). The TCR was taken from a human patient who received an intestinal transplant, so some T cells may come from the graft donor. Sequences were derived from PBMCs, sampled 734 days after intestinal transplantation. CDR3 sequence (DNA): TGTGCCACGATGGCGGGTTCACACCGGGAGACCCAGTACTTC. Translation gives CATMAGSHRETQYF.